This entry features one T cell receptor (beta chain) sequence. Its antigen remains unknown. Here immunoSEQ multiplex PCR was the method, and the copy in TCRdb shows in-frame clones only, minus some. The repertoire holds roughly 60,000 clones, with 94% as singletons. Germline loops: CDR1 MNHEY, CDR2 SMNVEV (reference sequence). This CDR3 has 14 residues. J lost 4 bases, V lost 5 bases, and 4 bases had no gene match. This entry is derived from a study of human thymus T cells. Half of the eight donors gave about 0.45-1 mL blood during surgery. All available leukocytes, rather than a set cell count, yielded the blood DNA. Findings and caveats of the study: Biased V and J segment usage appeared in thymus and peripheral blood.

The V gene is TRBV27, the J gene TRBJ1-3; 8 nucleotides match TRBD1. This TCR was sampled from a boy under two years old with a congenital heart defect but otherwise immunologically healthy. The sample consisted of blood. CDR3 amino acids: CASSLWTGGNTIYF. CDR3 DNA sequence: TGTGCCAGCAGTCTCTGGACAGGGGGAAACACCATATATTTT.